This TCR beta chain was retrieved from a study of immune evolution from preneoplasia to lung adenocarcinoma. Some clones are missing from TCRdb's copy, which holds only in-frame ones; the method was immunoSEQ multiplex PCR. The sample carries 14,000 or so clones, over 75% recorded once. Germline-derived CDR1 and CDR2 are MDHEN and SYDVKM. Trimming stripped 6 bases from V and 0 bases from J, with 14 bases between. This CDR3 has 15 amino acids. The origin of this receptor is a donor of 70 years or more with lung adenocarcinoma. Input material: FFPE lung adenocarcinoma in situ tissue. The V gene is TRBV28, the J gene TRBJ1-1, with D maybe TRBD1 (6 bases). The CDR3 spells CASRSGGDMNTEAFF. CDR3 nucleotide sequence: TGTGCCAGCAGATCCGGAGGGGACATGAACACTGAAGCTTTCTTT.